This is a list of T cell receptor beta chains from one sample in a study of blood T cell repertoires in COVID-19. TCRdb keeps only in-frame clones here, not all; method: immunoSEQ multiplex PCR. The sample records 150,000 or so clones, roughly 84% being singletons. Sequenced: PBMCs or T cells enriched from blood (not recorded which). These receptors were collected from a man aged 70-80 years who had been exposed to COVID-19. CDR3s include the opening cysteine and the closing phenylalanine or tryptophan.

TRBV6-7	TRBJ2-6	CASSSGQGASGANVLTF
TRBV2	TRBJ1-2	CASHAGGRYGYTF
TRBV5-6	TRBJ1-1	CASSLDSSSFF
TRBV28	TRBJ2-7	CASSGDGTDSYEQYF
TRBV6-5	TRBJ1-1	CASSYEGGTEAFF
TRBV19	TRBJ1-1	CASSSSGTGSRLF
TRBV7-9	TRBJ1-2	CASSTTGGSGGYTF
TRBV10-3	TRBJ1-5	CAISPTDRAEHF
TRBV18	TRBJ1-2	CASSPSGQSYGYTF
TRBV11-2	TRBJ2-5	CASSFFTGGIWETQYF
TRBV19	TRBJ1-1	CASSIDRGSSTEAFF
TRBV7-9	TRBJ1-5	CASSLTGYHGQPQHF
TRBV27	TRBJ1-6	CASRLAGLQGNSPLHF
TRBV3-1/TRBV3-2	TRBJ2-7	CASSQAPTGITYEQYF
TRBV28	TRBJ1-3	CASSKGQASSGNTIYF
TRBV7-6	TRBJ1-2	CASSLRTVNNYGYTF
TRBV9	TRBJ2-7	CASSPSLVAGAYEQYF
TRBV11-1	TRBJ1-6	CASSLGGQEDSPLHF
TRBV11-2	TRBJ2-1	CASSLVRGSTNEQFF
TRBV5-4	TRBJ1-4	CASSLSGGSEKLFF
TRBV5-1	TRBJ1-1	CASSSFTGGNTEAFF
TRBV9	TRBJ2-3	CASSVGLLSTDTQYF
TRBV2	TRBJ1-4	CASSQGRVTNEKLFF
TRBV25-1	TRBJ1-1	CASSSSRVGNTEAFF
TRBV4-3	TRBJ1-1	CASSQVSRAEAFF
TRBV29-1	TRBJ2-7	CSVFAGGAYEQYF
TRBV7-9	TRBJ2-3	CASSLAAGATDTQYF
TRBV27	TRBJ1-6	CASSFVQGNSPLHF
TRBV7-2	TRBJ1-2	CASSLSYGYGYTF
TRBV19	TRBJ1-6	CASIERQGSGSPLHF
TRBV7-9	TRBJ2-1	CASSLGLAGGRDEQFF
TRBV2	TRBJ1-3	CASSERQGSGNTIYF
TRBV5-1	TRBJ1-1	CASSLGPMNTEAFF
TRBV4-1	TRBJ2-7	CASSQSLAATYEQYF
TRBV6-6	TRBJ1-1	CASSYSGGSTEAFF
TRBV4-3	TRBJ1-1	CASSQAGLPNTEAFF
TRBV7-9	TRBJ2-3	CASSLGESGDTQYF
TRBV3-1/TRBV3-2	TRBJ1-2	CASSPLPGNGYGYTF
TRBV6-1	TRBJ2-7	CASSEAGASGDEQYF
TRBV5-8	TRBJ2-2	CASSGGQGRDTGELFF
TRBV4-1	TRBJ1-4	CASSQGQGVGGNEKLFF
TRBV7-9	TRBJ2-7	CASSLVAGLVEQYF
TRBV15	TRBJ1-2	CATSRDWEGGYTF
TRBV5-6	TRBJ1-2	CASSSGGGYGYTF
TRBV4-2	TRBJ1-5	CASSLDREGRQPQHF
TRBV3-1/TRBV3-2	TRBJ1-2	CASSQVRGGAYGYTF
TRBV5-6	TRBJ2-3	CASSGLSWDTQYF
TRBV4-2	TRBJ2-5	CASSQVSSGTQETQYF
TRBV5-1	TRBJ2-1	CATQRQGTVQNEQFF
TRBV5-1	TRBJ1-2	CASSSRQGDGYTF
TRBV19	TRBJ1-4	CASSNRGGNEKLFF
TRBV20-1	TRBJ2-1	CSAPLGVEQFF
TRBV30	TRBJ2-7	CACARIYSYEQYF